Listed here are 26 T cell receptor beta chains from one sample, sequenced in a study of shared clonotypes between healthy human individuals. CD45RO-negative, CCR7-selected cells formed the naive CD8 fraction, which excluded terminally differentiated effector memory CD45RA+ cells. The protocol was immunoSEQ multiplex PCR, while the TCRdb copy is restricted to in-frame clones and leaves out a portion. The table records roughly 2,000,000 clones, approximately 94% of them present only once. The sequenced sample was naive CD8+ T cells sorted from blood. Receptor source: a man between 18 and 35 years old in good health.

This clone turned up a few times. CDR3 region: CASSPSGQRAFF. CDR3 nucleotide sequence: TGTGCCAGCAGCCCCTCGGGCCAGCGGGCTTTCTTT. V is TRBV7-9 and J is TRBJ1-1; D not resolved. Trimming pared 5 bases from V and 11 bases from J, leaving 15 bases between. The CDR3 runs 12 residues. Germline CDR1 reads SEHNR; CDR2 reads FQNEAQ (reference sequence).

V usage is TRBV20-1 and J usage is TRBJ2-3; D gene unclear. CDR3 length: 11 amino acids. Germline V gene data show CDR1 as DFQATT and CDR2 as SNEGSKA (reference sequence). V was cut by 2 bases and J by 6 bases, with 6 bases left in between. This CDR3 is CSARWGDTQYF. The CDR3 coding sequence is TGCAGTGCTAGATGGGGTGATACGCAGTATTTT.

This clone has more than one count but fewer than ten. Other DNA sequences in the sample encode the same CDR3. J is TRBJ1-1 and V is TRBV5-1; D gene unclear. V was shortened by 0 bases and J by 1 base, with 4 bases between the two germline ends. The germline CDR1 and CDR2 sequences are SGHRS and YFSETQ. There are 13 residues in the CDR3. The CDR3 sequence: CASSLEGNTEAFF. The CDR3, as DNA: TGCGCCAGCAGCTTGGAGGGGAACACTGAAGCTTTCTTT.

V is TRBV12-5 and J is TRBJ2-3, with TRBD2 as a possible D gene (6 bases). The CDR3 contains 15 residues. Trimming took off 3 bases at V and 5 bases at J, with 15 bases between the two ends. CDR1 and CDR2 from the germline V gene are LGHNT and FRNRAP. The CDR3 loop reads CASGFMEGLGDTQYF. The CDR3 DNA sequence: TGTGCTAGTGGTTTCATGGAGGGGTTGGGAGATACGCAGTATTTT. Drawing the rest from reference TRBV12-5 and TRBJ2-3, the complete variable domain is DARVTQTPRHKVTEMGQEVTMRCQPILGHNTVFWYRQTMMQGLELLAYFRNRAPLDDSGMPKDRFSAEMPDATLATLKIQPSEPRDSAVYFCASGFMEGLGDTQYFGPGTRLTVL.

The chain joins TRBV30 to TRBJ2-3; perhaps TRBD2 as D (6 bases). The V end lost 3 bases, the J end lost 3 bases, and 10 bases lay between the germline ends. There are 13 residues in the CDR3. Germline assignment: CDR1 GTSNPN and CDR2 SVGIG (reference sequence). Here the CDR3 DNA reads TGTGCCTGGAGGGGGGGAATAACAGATACGCAGTATTTT. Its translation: CAWRGGITDTQYF.

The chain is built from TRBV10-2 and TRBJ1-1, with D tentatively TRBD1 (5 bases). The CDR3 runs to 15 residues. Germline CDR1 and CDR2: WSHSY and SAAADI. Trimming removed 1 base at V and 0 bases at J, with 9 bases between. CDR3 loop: CASSEWQGMNTEAFF. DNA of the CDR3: TGCGCCAGCAGTGAGTGGCAGGGAATGAACACTGAAGCTTTCTTT.

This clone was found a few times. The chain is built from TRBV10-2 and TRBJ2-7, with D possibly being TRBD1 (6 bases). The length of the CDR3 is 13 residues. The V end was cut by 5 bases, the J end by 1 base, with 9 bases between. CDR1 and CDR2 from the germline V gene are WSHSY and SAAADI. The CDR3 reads CASSSDSSYEQYF. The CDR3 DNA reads TGCGCCAGCAGTTCGGACAGTTCCTACGAGCAGTACTTC.

CDR3 region: CASSSRLAGSEQYF. DNA of the CDR3: TGTGCCAGCAGTTCCCGGCTAGCGGGGAGCGAGCAGTACTTC. The rearrangement links TRBV27 to TRBJ2-7; 9 bases agree with TRBD2. The germline CDR1 and CDR2 sequences are MNHEY and SMNVEV (reference sequence). The V gene end was trimmed by 4 bases and the J gene end by 6 bases; junction bases not matched to a gene: 7. CDR3 length: 14 amino acids.

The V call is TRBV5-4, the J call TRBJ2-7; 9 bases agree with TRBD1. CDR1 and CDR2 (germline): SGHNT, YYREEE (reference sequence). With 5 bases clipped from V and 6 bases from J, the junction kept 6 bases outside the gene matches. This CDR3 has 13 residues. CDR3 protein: CASSPGTGREQYF. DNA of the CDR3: TGTGCCAGCAGTCCCGGGACAGGGCGCGAGCAGTACTTC.

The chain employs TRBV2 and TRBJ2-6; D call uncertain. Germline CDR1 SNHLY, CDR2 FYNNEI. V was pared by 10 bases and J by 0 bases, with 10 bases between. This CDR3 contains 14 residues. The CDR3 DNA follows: TGTGCCACCCAGTGGGCCTCTGGGGCCAACGTCCTGACTTTC. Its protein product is CATQWASGANVLTF.

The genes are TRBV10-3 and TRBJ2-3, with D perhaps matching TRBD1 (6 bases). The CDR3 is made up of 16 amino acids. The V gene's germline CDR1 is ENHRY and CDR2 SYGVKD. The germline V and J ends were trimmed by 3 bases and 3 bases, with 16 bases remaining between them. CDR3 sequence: CAISEGRGRQTDTQYF. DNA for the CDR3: TGTGCCATCAGTGAAGGCAGGGGCCGTCAGACAGATACGCAGTATTTT.

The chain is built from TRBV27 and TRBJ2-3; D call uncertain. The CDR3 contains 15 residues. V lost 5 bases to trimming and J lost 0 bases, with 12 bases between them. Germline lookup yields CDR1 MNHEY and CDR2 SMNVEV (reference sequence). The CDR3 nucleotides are TGTGCCAGCAGTCAGAGGACCGTAAGCACAGATACGCAGTATTTT. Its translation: CASSQRTVSTDTQYF.

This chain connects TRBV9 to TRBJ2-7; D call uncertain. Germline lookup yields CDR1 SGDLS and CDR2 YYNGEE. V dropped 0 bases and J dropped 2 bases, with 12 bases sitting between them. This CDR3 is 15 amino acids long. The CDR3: CASSVGVRQTYEQYF. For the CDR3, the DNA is TGTGCCAGCAGCGTAGGGGTCAGGCAGACCTACGAGCAGTACTTC.

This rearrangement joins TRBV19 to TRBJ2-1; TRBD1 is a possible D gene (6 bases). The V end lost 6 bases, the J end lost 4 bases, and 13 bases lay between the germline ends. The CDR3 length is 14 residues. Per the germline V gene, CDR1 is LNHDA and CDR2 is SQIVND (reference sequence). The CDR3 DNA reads TGTGCCAGTAGCCTCAGGGGTTATTACAATGAGCAGTTCTTC. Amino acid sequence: CASSLRGYYNEQFF.

DNA of the CDR3: TGTGCCACCGAGGAGGGGACAATCTCCTACGAGCAGTACTTC. Residues: CATEEGTISYEQYF. This chain connects TRBV6-6 to TRBJ2-7; D possibly uses TRBD1 or TRBD2 (6 bases each). The CDR3 loop spans 14 amino acids. Germline loops: CDR1 MNHNY, CDR2 SVGAGI (reference sequence). V lost 10 bases and J 0 bases, leaving 16 bases between the germline ends.

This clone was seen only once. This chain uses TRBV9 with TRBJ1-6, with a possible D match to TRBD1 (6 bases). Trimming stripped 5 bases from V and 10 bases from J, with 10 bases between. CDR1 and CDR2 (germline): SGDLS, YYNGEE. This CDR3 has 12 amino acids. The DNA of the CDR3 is TGTGCCAGCAGTCAGGGGCCCTCACCCCTCCACTTT. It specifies CASSQGPSPLHF.

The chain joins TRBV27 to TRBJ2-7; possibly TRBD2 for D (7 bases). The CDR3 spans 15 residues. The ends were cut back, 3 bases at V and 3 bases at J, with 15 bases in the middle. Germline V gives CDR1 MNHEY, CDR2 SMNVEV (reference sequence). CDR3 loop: CASSFSGGADYEQYF. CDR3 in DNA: TGTGCCAGCAGTTTTAGTGGGGGGGCCGACTACGAGCAGTACTTC.

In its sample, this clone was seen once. The CDR3 is CASSWTELSGNTIYF. The DNA of the CDR3 is TGTGCCAGCAGCTGGACAGAGCTCTCTGGAAACACCATATATTTT. The chain joins TRBV5-6 to TRBJ1-3; perhaps TRBD1 as D (6 bases). From germline, CDR1 is SGHDT and CDR2 YYEEEE. The CDR3 totals 15 residues. V lost 3 bases and J lost 0, with 10 bases in between.

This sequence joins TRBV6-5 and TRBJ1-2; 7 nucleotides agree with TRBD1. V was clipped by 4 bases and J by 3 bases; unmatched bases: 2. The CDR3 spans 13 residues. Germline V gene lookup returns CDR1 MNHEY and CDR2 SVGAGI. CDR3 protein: CASSWDSDYGYTF. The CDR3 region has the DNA TGTGCCAGCAGTTGGGACAGTGACTATGGCTACACCTTC.

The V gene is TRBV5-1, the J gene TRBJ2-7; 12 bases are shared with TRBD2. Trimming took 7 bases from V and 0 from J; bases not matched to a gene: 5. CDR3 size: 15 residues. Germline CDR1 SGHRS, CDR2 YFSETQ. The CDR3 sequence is CASSRTSGVSYEQYF. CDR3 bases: TGCGCCAGCTCCCGGACTAGCGGGGTCTCCTACGAGCAGTACTTC.

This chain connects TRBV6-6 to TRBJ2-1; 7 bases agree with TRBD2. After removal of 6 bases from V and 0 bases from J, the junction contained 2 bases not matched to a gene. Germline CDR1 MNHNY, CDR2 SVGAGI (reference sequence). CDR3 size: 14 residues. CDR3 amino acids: CASSGGSSYNEQFF. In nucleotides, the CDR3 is TGTGCCAGCAGCGGCGGGAGCTCCTACAATGAGCAGTTCTTC.

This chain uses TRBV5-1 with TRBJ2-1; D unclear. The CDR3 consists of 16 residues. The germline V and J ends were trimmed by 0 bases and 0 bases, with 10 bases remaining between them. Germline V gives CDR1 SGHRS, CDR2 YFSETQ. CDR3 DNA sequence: TGCGCCAGCAGCTTGGGCAGCCAGAGCTCCTACAATGAGCAGTTCTTC. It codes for CASSLGSQSSYNEQFF.

The CDR3 bases are TGTGCCAGCAGTTTAATTCCCGGGGAGCTGTTTTTT. Residues: CASSLIPGELFF. V and J are TRBV28 and TRBJ2-2; D is undetermined. The CDR3 loop spans 12 amino acids. Germline V lookup: CDR1 MDHEN, CDR2 SYDVKM. V shed 2 bases and J shed 6 bases, with 4 bases lying between them.

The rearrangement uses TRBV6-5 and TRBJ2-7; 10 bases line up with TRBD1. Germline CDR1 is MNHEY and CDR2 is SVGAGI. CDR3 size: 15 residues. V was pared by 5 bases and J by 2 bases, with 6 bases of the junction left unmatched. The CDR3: CASSPRDRGTYEQYF. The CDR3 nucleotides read TGTGCCAGCAGTCCCCGGGACAGGGGTACCTACGAGCAGTACTTC.

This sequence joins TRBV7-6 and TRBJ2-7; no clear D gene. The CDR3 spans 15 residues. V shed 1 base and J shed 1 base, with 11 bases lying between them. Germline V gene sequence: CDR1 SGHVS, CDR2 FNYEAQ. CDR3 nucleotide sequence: TGTGCCAGCAGCTTAGGGCCTGATGGGTCCTACGAGCAGTACTTC. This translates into CASSLGPDGSYEQYF.

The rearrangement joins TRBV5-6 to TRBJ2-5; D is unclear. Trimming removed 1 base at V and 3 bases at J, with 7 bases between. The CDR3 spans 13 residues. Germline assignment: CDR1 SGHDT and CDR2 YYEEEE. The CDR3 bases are TGTGCCAGCAGCTTGAGAAGGGAAGAGACCCAGTACTTC. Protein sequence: CASSLRREETQYF.